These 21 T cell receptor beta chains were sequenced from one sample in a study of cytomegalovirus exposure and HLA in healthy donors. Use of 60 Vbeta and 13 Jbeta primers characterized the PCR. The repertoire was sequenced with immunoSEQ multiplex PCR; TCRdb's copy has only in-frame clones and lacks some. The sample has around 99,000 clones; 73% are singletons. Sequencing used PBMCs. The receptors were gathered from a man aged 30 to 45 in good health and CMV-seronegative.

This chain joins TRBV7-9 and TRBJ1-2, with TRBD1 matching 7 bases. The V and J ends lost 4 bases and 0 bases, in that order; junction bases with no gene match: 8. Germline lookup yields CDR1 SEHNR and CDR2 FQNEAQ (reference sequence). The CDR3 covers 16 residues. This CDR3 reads CASSSPGGRANYGYTF. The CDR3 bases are TGTGCCAGCAGCTCTCCAGGGGGACGAGCTAACTATGGCTACACCTTC.

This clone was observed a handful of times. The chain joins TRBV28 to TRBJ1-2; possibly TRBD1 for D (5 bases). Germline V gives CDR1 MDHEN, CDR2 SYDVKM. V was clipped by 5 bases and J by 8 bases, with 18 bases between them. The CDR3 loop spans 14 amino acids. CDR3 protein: CASSTPTAVSGYTF. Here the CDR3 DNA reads TGTGCCAGCAGTACCCCGACAGCCGTGAGCGGCTACACCTTC.

CDR3 sequence: CASSDPGQGSNQPQHF. CDR3 DNA sequence: TGTGCCAGCAGTGACCCCGGACAAGGAAGCAATCAGCCCCAGCATTTT. The rearrangement uses TRBV2 and TRBJ1-5, with a weak D call TRBD1 (5 bases). CDR3 length: 16 amino acids. Germline loops: CDR1 SNHLY, CDR2 FYNNEI. Trimming removed 3 bases at V and 1 base at J, with 13 bases between.

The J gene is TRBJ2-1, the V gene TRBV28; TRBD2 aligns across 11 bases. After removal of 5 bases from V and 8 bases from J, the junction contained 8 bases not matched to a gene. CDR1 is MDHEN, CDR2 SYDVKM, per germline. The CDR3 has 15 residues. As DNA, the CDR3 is TGTGCCAGCAGTATACTTAGCGGGAGGGAAGATGAGCAGTTCTTC. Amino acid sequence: CASSILSGREDEQFF.

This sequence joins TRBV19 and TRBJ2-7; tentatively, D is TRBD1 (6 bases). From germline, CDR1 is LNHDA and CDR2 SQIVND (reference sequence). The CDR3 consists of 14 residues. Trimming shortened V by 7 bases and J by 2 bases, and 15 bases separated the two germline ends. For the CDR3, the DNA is TGTGCCAGTACCTCCAGGGGTCCCCCCTACGAGCAGTACTTC. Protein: CASTSRGPPYEQYF.

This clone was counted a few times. CDR3 sequence (DNA): TGCGCCAGCAGCTTGGGACAGGGGGCTCAGGAGCAGTACTTC. It is translated as CASSLGQGAQEQYF. The chain joins TRBV5-1 to TRBJ2-7; TRBD1 agrees at 10 bases. CDR1 and CDR2 (germline): SGHRS, YFSETQ. CDR3 length equals 14 residues. J lost 7 bases, V lost 0 bases, and 4 bases had no gene match.

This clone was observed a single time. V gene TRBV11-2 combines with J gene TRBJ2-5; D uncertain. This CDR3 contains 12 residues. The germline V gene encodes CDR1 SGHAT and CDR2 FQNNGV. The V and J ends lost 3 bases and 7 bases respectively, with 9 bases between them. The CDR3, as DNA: TGTGCCAGCAGCTTTGCTCGGTCGACCCAGTACTTC. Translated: CASSFARSTQYF.

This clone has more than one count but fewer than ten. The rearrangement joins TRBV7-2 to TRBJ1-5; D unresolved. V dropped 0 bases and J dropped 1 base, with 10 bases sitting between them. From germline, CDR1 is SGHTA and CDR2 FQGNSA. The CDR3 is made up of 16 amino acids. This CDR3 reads CASSLALGVSNQPQHF. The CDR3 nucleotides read TGTGCCAGCAGCTTAGCGCTAGGAGTGAGCAATCAGCCCCAGCATTTT. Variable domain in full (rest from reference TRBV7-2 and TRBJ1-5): GAGVSQSPSNKVTEKGKDVELRCDPISGHTALYWYRQSLGQGLEFLIYFQGNSAPDKSGLPSDRFSAERTGGSVSTLTIQRTQQEDSAVYLCASSLALGVSNQPQHFGDGTRLSIL.

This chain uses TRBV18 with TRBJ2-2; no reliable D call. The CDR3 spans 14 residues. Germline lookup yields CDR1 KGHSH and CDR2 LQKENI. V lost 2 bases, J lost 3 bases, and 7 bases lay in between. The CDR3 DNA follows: TGTGCCAGCTCACCATCAGGTGACACCGGGGAGCTGTTTTTT. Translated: CASSPSGDTGELFF.

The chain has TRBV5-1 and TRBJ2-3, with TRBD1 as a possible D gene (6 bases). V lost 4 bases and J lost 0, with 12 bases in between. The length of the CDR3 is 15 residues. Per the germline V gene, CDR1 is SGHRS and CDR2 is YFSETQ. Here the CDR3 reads CASSTRQDSTDTQYF. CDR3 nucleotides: TGCGCCAGCAGCACCAGACAGGATAGCACAGATACGCAGTATTTT.

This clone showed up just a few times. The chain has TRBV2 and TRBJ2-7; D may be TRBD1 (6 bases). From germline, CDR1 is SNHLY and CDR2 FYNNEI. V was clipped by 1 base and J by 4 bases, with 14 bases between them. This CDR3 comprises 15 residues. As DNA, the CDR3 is TGTGCCAGCAGTGAAGGGTCGGGACATGTATACGAGCAGTACTTC. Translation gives CASSEGSGHVYEQYF.

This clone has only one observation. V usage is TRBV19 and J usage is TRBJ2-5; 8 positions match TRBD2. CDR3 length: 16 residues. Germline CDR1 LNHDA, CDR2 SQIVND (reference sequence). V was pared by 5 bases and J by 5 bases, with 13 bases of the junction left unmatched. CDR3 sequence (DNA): TGTGCCAGTAGTGCTCTCGGGCGGGGGGCTTCGGAGACCCAGTACTTC. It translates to CASSALGRGASETQYF.

CDR3 region: CASSPRTQGTYEQYF. The CDR3 DNA follows: TGCGCCAGCAGCCCCCGGACACAGGGAACCTACGAGCAGTACTTC. The V call is TRBV5-1, the J call TRBJ2-7; D perhaps matches TRBD1 (6 bases). The CDR3 spans 15 residues. Looked up from germline, CDR1 is SGHRS and CDR2 is YFSETQ. Trimming shortened V by 4 bases and J by 2 bases, and 16 bases separated the two germline ends.

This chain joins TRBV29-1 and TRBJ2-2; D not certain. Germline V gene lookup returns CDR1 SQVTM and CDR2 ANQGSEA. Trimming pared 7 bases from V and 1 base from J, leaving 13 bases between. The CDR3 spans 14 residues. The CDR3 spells CSALVRGNTGELFF. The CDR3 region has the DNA TGCAGCGCCCTAGTAAGAGGGAACACCGGGGAGCTGTTTTTT.

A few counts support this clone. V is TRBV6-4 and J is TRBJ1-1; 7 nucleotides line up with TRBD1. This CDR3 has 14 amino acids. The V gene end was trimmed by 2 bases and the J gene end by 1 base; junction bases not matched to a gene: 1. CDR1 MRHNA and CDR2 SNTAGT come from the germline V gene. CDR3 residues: CASSDRDRNTEAFF. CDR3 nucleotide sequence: TGTGCCAGCAGTGACCGGGACAGGAACACTGAAGCTTTCTTT.

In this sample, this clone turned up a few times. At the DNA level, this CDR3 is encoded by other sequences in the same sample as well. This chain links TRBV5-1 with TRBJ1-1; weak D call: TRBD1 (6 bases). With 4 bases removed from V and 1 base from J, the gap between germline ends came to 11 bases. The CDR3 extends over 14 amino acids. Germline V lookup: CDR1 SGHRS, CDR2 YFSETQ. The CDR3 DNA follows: TGCGCCAGCAGCGGCACACAGGGGAACACTGAAGCTTTCTTT. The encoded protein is CASSGTQGNTEAFF.

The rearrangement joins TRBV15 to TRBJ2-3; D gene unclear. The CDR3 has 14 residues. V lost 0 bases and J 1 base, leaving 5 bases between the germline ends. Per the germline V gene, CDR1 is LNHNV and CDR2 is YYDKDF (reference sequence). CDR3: CATSRDLGTDTQYF. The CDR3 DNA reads TGTGCCACCAGCAGAGATCTAGGCACAGATACGCAGTATTTT. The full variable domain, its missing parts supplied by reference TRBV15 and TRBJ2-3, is DAMVIQNPRYQVTQFGKPVTLSCSQTLNHNVMYWYQQKSSQAPKLLFHYYDKDFNNEADTPDNFQSRRPNTSFCFLDIRSPGLGDTAMYLCATSRDLGTDTQYFGPGTRLTVL.

Here the CDR3 reads CASSGRSGTTYEQYF. In DNA form, the CDR3 reads TGTGCCAGTAGTGGAAGGTCCGGGACTACCTACGAGCAGTACTTC. The rearrangement joins TRBV19 to TRBJ2-7, with 7 bases fitting TRBD2. The CDR3 is 15 residues long. CDR1 is LNHDA, CDR2 SQIVND, per germline (reference sequence). Trimming took 5 bases from V and 2 from J; bases not matched to a gene: 9.

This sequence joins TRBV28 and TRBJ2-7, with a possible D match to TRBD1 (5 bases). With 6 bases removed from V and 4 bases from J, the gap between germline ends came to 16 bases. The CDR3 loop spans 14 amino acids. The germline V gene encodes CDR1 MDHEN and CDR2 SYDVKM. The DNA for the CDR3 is TGTGCCAGCAGACAGGCGGCCAAAACATACGAGCAGTACTTC. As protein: CASRQAAKTYEQYF. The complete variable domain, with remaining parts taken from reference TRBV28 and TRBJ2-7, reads DVKVTQSSRYLVKRTGEKVFLECVQDMDHENMFWYRQDPGLGLRLIYFSYDVKMKEKGDIPEGYSVSREKKERFSLILESASTNQTSMYLCASRQAAKTYEQYFGPGTRLTVT.

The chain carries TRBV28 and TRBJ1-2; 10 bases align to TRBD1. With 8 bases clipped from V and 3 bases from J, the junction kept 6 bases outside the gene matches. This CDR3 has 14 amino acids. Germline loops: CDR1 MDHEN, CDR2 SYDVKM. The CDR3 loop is CASYGGQGDYGYTF. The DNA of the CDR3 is TGTGCCAGCTACGGCGGACAGGGGGACTATGGCTACACCTTC.

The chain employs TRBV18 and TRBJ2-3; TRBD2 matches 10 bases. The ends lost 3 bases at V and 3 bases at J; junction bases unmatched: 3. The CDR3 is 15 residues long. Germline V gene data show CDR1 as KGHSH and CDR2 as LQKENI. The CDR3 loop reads CASSPRLAGTDTQYF. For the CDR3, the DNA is TGTGCCAGCTCACCCCGACTAGCGGGTACAGATACGCAGTATTTT.